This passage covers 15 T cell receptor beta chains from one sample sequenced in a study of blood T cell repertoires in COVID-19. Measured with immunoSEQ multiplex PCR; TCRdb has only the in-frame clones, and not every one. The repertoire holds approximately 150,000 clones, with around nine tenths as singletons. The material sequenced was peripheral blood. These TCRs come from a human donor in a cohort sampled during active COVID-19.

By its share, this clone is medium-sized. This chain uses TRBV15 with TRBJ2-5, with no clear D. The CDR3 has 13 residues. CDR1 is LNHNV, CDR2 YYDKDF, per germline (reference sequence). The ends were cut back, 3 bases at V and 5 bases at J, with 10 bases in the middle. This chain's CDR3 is CATSRTAGETQYF. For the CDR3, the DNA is TGTGCCACCAGCAGGACTGCTGGGGAGACCCAGTACTTC.

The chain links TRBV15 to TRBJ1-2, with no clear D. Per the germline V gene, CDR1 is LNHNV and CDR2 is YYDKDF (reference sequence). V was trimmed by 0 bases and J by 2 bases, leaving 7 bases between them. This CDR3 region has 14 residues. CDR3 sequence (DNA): TGTGCCACCAGCAGAGACCAGAAGAACTATGGCTACACCTTC. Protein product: CATSRDQKNYGYTF.

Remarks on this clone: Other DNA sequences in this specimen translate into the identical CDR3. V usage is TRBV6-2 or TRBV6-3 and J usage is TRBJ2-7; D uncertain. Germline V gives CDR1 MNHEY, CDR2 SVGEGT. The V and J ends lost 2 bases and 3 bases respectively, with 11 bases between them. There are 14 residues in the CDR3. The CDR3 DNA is TGTGCCAGCAGTTACGGGCTAAGTAGCTACGAGCAGTACTTC. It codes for CASSYGLSSYEQYF.

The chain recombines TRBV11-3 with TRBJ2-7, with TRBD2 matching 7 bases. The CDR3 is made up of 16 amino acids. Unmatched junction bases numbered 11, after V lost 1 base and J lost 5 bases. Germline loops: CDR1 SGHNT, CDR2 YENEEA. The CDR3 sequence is CASSLGGGIVGHEQYF. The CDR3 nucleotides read TGTGCCAGCAGCTTAGGGGGAGGGATAGTCGGGCACGAGCAGTACTTC.

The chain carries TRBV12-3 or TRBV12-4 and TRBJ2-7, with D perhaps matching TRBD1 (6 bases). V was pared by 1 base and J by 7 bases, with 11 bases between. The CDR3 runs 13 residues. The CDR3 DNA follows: TGTGCCAGCAGTTTAGGGACAGTAGGGGAGCAGTACTTC. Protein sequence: CASSLGTVGEQYF.

CDR3 in amino acids: CASSWSVNQPQHF. The DNA of the CDR3 is TGTGCCAGCAGTTGGAGCGTCAATCAGCCCCAGCATTTT. This chain connects TRBV27 to TRBJ1-5; no clear D. The CDR3 sequence is 13 residues long. V shed 4 bases and J shed 3 bases, with 7 bases lying between them. The germline V gene encodes CDR1 MNHEY and CDR2 SMNVEV (reference sequence).

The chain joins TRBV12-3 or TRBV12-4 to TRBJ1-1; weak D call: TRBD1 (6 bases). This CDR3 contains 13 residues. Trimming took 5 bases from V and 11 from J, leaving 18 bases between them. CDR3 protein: CASSARSGGKAFF. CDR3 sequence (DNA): TGTGCCAGCAGTGCGAGGTCGGGGGGCAAGGCTTTCTTT.

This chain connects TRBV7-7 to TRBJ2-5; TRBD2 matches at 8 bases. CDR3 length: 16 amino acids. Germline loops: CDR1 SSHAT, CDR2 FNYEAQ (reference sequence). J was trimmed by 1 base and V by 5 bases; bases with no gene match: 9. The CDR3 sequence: CASSVNGAGGQETQYF. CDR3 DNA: TGTGCCAGCAGCGTGAATGGGGCGGGGGGCCAAGAGACCCAGTACTTC.

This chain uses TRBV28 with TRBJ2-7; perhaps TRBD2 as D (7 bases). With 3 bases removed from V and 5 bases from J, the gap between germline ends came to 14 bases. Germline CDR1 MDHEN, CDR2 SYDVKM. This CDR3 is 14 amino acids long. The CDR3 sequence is CASSLGGAFHEQYF. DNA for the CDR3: TGTGCCAGCAGTTTGGGGGGGGCTTTCCACGAGCAGTACTTC.

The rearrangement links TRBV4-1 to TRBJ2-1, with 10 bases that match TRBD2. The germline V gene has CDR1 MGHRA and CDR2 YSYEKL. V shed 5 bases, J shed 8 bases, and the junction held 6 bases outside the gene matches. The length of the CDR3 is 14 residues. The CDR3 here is CASSASGSGDEQFF. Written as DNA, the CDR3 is TGCGCCAGCAGCGCTAGCGGGAGTGGCGATGAGCAGTTCTTC.

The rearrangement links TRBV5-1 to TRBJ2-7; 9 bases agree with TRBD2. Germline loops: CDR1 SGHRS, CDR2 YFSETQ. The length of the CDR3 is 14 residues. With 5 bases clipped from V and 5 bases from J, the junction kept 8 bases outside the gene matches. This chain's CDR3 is CASSGLASRHEQYF. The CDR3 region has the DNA TGCGCCAGCAGTGGACTAGCGTCTAGACACGAGCAGTACTTC.

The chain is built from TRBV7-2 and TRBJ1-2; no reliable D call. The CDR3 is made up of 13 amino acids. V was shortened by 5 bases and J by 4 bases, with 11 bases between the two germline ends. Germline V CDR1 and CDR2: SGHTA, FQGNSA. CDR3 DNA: TGTGCCAGCAGCGCACTAGGTTTCTATGGCTACACCTTC. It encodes CASSALGFYGYTF.

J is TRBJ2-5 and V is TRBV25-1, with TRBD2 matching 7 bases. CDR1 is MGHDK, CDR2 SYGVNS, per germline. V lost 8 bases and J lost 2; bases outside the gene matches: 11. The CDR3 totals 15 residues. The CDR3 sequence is CASGRGVREQETQYF. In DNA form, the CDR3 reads TGTGCCAGCGGGAGGGGAGTACGGGAACAAGAGACCCAGTACTTC. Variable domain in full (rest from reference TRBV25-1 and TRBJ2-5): EADIYQTPRYLVIGTGKKITLECSQTMGHDKMYWYQQDPGMELHLIHYSYGVNSTEKGDLSSESTVSRIRTEHFPLTLESARPSHTSQYLCASGRGVREQETQYFGPGTRLLVL.

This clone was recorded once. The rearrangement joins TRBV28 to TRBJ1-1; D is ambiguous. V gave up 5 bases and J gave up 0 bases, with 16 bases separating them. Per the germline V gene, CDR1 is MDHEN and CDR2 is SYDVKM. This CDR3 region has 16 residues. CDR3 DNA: TGTGCCAGCAGTCCCCCCCGGGCGGGGTTGAACACTGAAGCTTTCTTT. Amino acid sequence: CASSPPRAGLNTEAFF.

The CDR3 reads CASIVVRRGQGADLYEQYF. The CDR3 DNA sequence: TGTGCCAGCATCGTTGTTCGGAGGGGACAGGGGGCCGATCTATACGAGCAGTACTTC. The chain combines TRBV2 with TRBJ2-7, with 12 positions matching TRBD1. The germline CDR1 and CDR2 sequences are SNHLY and FYNNEI. V was clipped by 7 bases and J by 4 bases; unmatched bases: 20. The CDR3 runs to 19 residues.